The 31 T cell receptor beta chains reported below all come from one sample, sequenced in a study of blood T cell repertoires in COVID-19. Some clones are missing from TCRdb's copy, which holds only in-frame ones; the method was immunoSEQ multiplex PCR. The sample lists about 70,000 clones; less than 90% were seen once. Source material: peripheral blood. Source of these receptors: a man older than 75 with acute or convalescent COVID-19.

V is TRBV19 and J is TRBJ1-1; TRBD1 matches at 7 bases. The V and J ends lost 5 bases and 6 bases, in that order; junction bases with no gene match: 9. CDR3 size: 14 residues. The germline CDR1 and CDR2 sequences are LNHDA and SQIVND (reference sequence). The CDR3 spells CASSPQGVAAEAFF. DNA for the CDR3: TGTGCCAGTAGTCCGCAGGGGGTGGCCGCTGAAGCTTTCTTT.

This sequence joins TRBV5-6 and TRBJ2-3, with no clear D. The germline V gene has CDR1 SGHDT and CDR2 YYEEEE. The V and J ends lost 2 bases and 8 bases respectively, with 6 bases between them. There are 11 residues in the CDR3. CDR3 DNA sequence: TGTGCCAGCAGCTTAGCTAGTACGCAGTATTTT. Its translation: CASSLASTQYF.

V usage is TRBV19 and J usage is TRBJ2-7, with 9 nucleotides matching TRBD1. CDR1 is LNHDA, CDR2 SQIVND, per germline (reference sequence). The CDR3 totals 15 residues. V trimming: 4 bases; J trimming: 2 bases; junction bases outside the gene matches: 6. CDR3: CASSTQTGGPYEQYF. The CDR3 DNA sequence: TGTGCCAGTAGTACCCAGACAGGGGGGCCCTACGAGCAGTACTTC.

This chain joins TRBV27 and TRBJ2-1; 7 positions match TRBD1. This CDR3 is 14 amino acids long. With V trimmed by 8 bases and J by 4 bases, 8 bases remained unmatched. Germline V lookup: CDR1 MNHEY, CDR2 SMNVEV (reference sequence). In DNA form, the CDR3 reads TGTGCCAGCCAAATTGGGACAGAATACAATGAGCAGTTCTTC. Protein: CASQIGTEYNEQFF.

The chain employs TRBV19 and TRBJ2-1; D ambiguous. This CDR3 has 13 residues. The germline gives CDR1 LNHDA, CDR2 SQIVND (reference sequence). The germline V and J ends were trimmed by 3 bases and 4 bases, with 7 bases remaining between them. CDR3 sequence reads: CASSITEYNEQFF. The CDR3 DNA reads as TGTGCCAGTAGTATTACAGAGTACAATGAGCAGTTCTTC.

The chain uses TRBV6-1 and TRBJ1-4; D remains ambiguous. The CDR3 is 14 residues long. Germline V gives CDR1 MNHNS, CDR2 SASEGT. Trimming removed 2 bases at V and 0 bases at J, with 4 bases between. The CDR3 loop is CASSERATNEKLFF. DNA for the CDR3: TGTGCCAGCAGTGAACGGGCAACTAATGAAAAACTGTTTTTT.

This rearrangement joins TRBV15 to TRBJ2-1, with TRBD2 matching 11 bases. The germline CDR1 and CDR2 sequences are LNHNV and YYDKDF (reference sequence). V dropped 1 base and J dropped 5; count of bases not matched to a gene: 4. This CDR3 is 16 amino acids long. The CDR3 coding sequence is TGTGCCACCAGCAGAGCGCTAGCGGGAGGACACAATGAGCAGTTCTTC. It codes for CATSRALAGGHNEQFF.

V gene TRBV2 combines with J gene TRBJ2-4; TRBD2 might be the D (6 bases). The CDR3 consists of 12 residues. Trimming removed 8 bases from V and 9 bases from J, with 14 bases in between. Germline CDR1 reads SNHLY; CDR2 reads FYNNEI. The CDR3 DNA sequence: TGTGCCAGCGCGGGATCCCTGGCCATTCAGTACTTC. This gives the protein CASAGSLAIQYF. Variable domain in full (rest from reference TRBV2 and TRBJ2-4): EPEVTQTPSHQVTQMGQEVILRCVPISNHLYFYWYRQILGQKVEFLVSFYNNEISEKSEIFDDQFSVERPDGSNFTLKIRSTKLEDSAMYFCASAGSLAIQYFGAGTRLSVL.

The chain joins TRBV12-3 or TRBV12-4 to TRBJ2-3, with unresolved D. V was trimmed by 5 bases and J by 4 bases, leaving 4 bases between them. The CDR3 has 11 amino acids. CDR3 sequence (DNA): TGTGCCAGCAGTGTCTCAGATACGCAGTATTTT. Translated: CASSVSDTQYF.

The V gene is TRBV3-1 (or the pseudogene TRBV3-2), the J gene TRBJ1-1; D call uncertain. CDR3 length: 14 residues. Per germline, CDR1 LGHDT and CDR2 YNNKEL (reference sequence). Trimming shortened V by 1 base and J by 4 bases, and 10 bases separated the two germline ends. Here the CDR3 DNA reads TGTGCCAGCAGCCAAGCTGGGCAGGCCACTGAAGCTTTCTTT. Translating it yields CASSQAGQATEAFF.

This chain links TRBV18 with TRBJ2-3; TRBD2 aligns across 12 bases. CDR3 length: 17 residues. Trimming at V came to 3 bases and at J to 0 bases, leaving 4 bases not matched to a gene. Per germline, CDR1 KGHSH and CDR2 LQKENI. The CDR3 bases are TGTGCCAGCTCACCTACCGGGACTAGCGGGAGCACAGATACGCAGTATTTT. This codes for CASSPTGTSGSTDTQYF.

This clone was observed a single time. The V call is TRBV9, the J call TRBJ1-6; D remains ambiguous. With 2 bases removed from V and 4 bases from J, the gap between germline ends came to 13 bases. Germline values: CDR1 SGDLS, CDR2 YYNGEE. The CDR3 contains 16 residues. In DNA form, the CDR3 reads TGTGCCAGCAGCGTTCGGGAGGCCGTTTATAATTCACCCCTCCACTTT. Translation gives CASSVREAVYNSPLHF.

The chain joins TRBV10-1 to TRBJ1-1, with TRBD1 matching 7 bases. This CDR3 comprises 13 residues. V was pared by 4 bases and J by 7 bases, with 6 bases of the junction left unmatched. CDR1 is WNHNN, CDR2 SYGVQD, per germline (reference sequence). CDR3 in amino acids: CASSGQGKGEAFF. The DNA for the CDR3 is TGCGCCAGCAGTGGACAGGGAAAAGGTGAAGCTTTCTTT.

The chain employs TRBV30 and TRBJ2-3; D is perhaps TRBD1 (5 bases). The length of the CDR3 is 14 residues. V dropped 0 bases and J dropped 1 base, with 8 bases sitting between them. Germline loops: CDR1 GTSNPN, CDR2 SVGIG (reference sequence). The CDR3 sequence is CAWSVRGGTDTQYF. CDR3 sequence (DNA): TGTGCCTGGAGTGTTAGGGGTGGCACAGATACGCAGTATTTT.

The rearrangement joins TRBV18 to TRBJ1-1; TRBD1 might be the D (6 bases). Germline lookup yields CDR1 KGHSH and CDR2 LQKENI. The CDR3 spans 9 residues. The ends were cut back, 9 bases at V and 8 bases at J, with 7 bases in the middle. The CDR3 reads CASGQEAFF. CDR3 sequence (DNA): TGTGCCAGTGGACAGGAAGCTTTCTTT.

The chain has TRBV5-6 and TRBJ2-1; D is undetermined. The CDR3 has 13 amino acids. The V gene's germline CDR1 is SGHDT and CDR2 YYEEEE. Between the trimmed V and J ends, which lost 5 bases and 10 bases, there was a span of 16 bases. DNA of the CDR3: TGTGCCAGCAGTTATGACCGTCCCGGGGAGCAGTTCTTC. Its translation is CASSYDRPGEQFF.

V and J are TRBV5-1 and TRBJ1-4; D remains ambiguous. This CDR3 region has 14 residues. The germline V gene has CDR1 SGHRS and CDR2 YFSETQ. V was clipped by 3 bases and J by 0 bases, with 6 bases between them. The CDR3 sequence is CASSSGTTNEKLFF. The DNA of the CDR3 is TGCGCCAGCAGCTCCGGGACAACTAATGAAAAACTGTTTTTT.

This clone was seen more than once but under ten times. The chain links TRBV14 to TRBJ2-3; D perhaps matches TRBD1 (5 bases). With 1 base removed from V and 6 bases from J, the gap between germline ends came to 14 bases. Germline V gene data show CDR1 as SGHDN and CDR2 as FVKESK. CDR3 size: 15 residues. In nucleotides, the CDR3 is TGTGCCAGCAGCCAAGTTGGCCAGGGTGAGGATACGCAGTATTTT. It encodes CASSQVGQGEDTQYF.

As regards this clone: Distinct nucleotide sequences in the sample also encode this CDR3. Written as DNA, the CDR3 is TGTGCCAGCAGTTACTTCTCGGACACTGAAGCTTTCTTT. Translating it yields CASSYFSDTEAFF. The gene calls are TRBV6-6 and TRBJ1-1; no clear D. V shed 1 base and J shed 3 bases, with 6 bases lying between them. Germline CDR1 MNHNY, CDR2 SVGAGI (reference sequence). The CDR3 extends over 13 amino acids.

This clone was picked up one time. The chain carries TRBV6-5 and TRBJ1-2, with 7 bases fitting TRBD1. This CDR3 is built from 15 residues. With 3 bases clipped from V and 4 bases from J, the junction kept 8 bases outside the gene matches. The germline V gene encodes CDR1 MNHEY and CDR2 SVGAGI. As DNA, the CDR3 is TGTGCCAGCAGTTATTTCACCGGGACAGCCTATGGCTACACCTTC. It specifies CASSYFTGTAYGYTF.

This chain joins TRBV5-4 and TRBJ1-3, with D maybe TRBD1 (6 bases). This CDR3 region has 15 residues. V lost 1 base and J 1 base, leaving 9 bases between the germline ends. In germline, CDR1 is SGHNT, CDR2 YYREEE (reference sequence). CDR3 amino acids: CASSLQGSSGNTIYF. The CDR3 DNA reads as TGTGCCAGCAGCTTGCAGGGGTCGTCTGGAAACACCATATATTTT.

The chain recombines TRBV24-1 with TRBJ2-6; D is ambiguous. Trimming left V 6 bases short and J 1 base short, with 15 bases between. CDR3 length: 17 amino acids. From germline, CDR1 is KGHDR and CDR2 SFDVKD. The CDR3 protein is CATSLSGATSGANVLTF. CDR3 coding DNA: TGTGCCACCAGTCTTTCAGGCGCTACGTCTGGGGCCAACGTCCTGACTTTC.

The rearrangement uses TRBV23-1 and TRBJ2-7; D gene uncertain. TRBV23-1 is noted as an ORF with a role that remains uncertain. V shed 2 bases and J shed 2 bases, with 10 bases lying between them. The CDR3 consists of 14 residues. CDR3 nucleotides: TGCGCCAGCAGTCAACGGCAGAGGACCTACGAGCAGTACTTC. Its translation: CASSQRQRTYEQYF.

V is TRBV24-1 and J is TRBJ2-7, with 10 bases matching TRBD1. The CDR3 contains 17 residues. Trimming took 0 bases from V and 5 from J; bases not matched to a gene: 9. Germline lookup yields CDR1 KGHDR and CDR2 SFDVKD. This chain's CDR3 is CATSDLPDRGPRDEQYF. The CDR3 DNA reads TGTGCCACCAGTGATTTGCCCGACAGGGGGCCTCGGGACGAGCAGTACTTC.

The gene calls are TRBV19 and TRBJ2-7, with a possible D match to TRBD2 (6 bases). Germline CDR1 LNHDA, CDR2 SQIVND (reference sequence). The V gene lost 5 bases and the J gene lost 0 bases, with 11 bases spanning the gap. There are 14 residues in the CDR3. For the CDR3, the DNA is TGTGCCAGTAGTCCCCGGGAGTTCTCCTACGAGCAGTACTTC. Its translation: CASSPREFSYEQYF.

The genes are TRBV6-5 and TRBJ1-2, with a tentative D call TRBD1 (5 bases). Trimming shortened V by 0 bases and J by 8 bases, and 13 bases separated the two germline ends. Germline loops: CDR1 MNHEY, CDR2 SVGAGI. The CDR3 length is 14 residues. CDR3 in DNA: TGTGCCAGCAGTTACTCTGGGGGGAGAGGGGGCTACACCTTC. Protein sequence: CASSYSGGRGGYTF.

This chain's CDR3 is CASSLLRESLHEQFF. The CDR3 nucleotides read TGTGCCAGCAGCTTATTACGGGAGAGTCTGCATGAGCAGTTCTTC. The J gene is TRBJ2-1, the V gene TRBV11-3, with D maybe TRBD2 (6 bases). Germline loops: CDR1 SGHNT, CDR2 YENEEA. Trimming removed 2 bases from V and 8 bases from J, with 16 bases in between. The CDR3 length is 15 residues.

The gene calls are TRBV4-1 and TRBJ2-3, with D perhaps matching TRBD2 (5 bases). The CDR3 contains 16 residues. The germline CDR1 and CDR2 sequences are MGHRA and YSYEKL. Trimming left V 4 bases short and J 4 bases short, with 18 bases between. DNA of the CDR3: TGCGCCAGCAGCCGGGAGCGGCTACCGACCGCAGATACGCAGTATTTT. Encoded protein: CASSRERLPTADTQYF.

This chain links TRBV3-1 (or the pseudogene TRBV3-2) with TRBJ2-1; 10 nucleotides line up with TRBD1. Germline V gives CDR1 LGHDT, CDR2 YNNKEL (reference sequence). The CDR3 consists of 13 residues. With 1 base clipped from V and 15 bases from J, the junction kept 6 bases outside the gene matches. CDR3 amino acids: CASSQGDRGLGFF. CDR3 nucleotides: TGTGCCAGCAGCCAAGGGGACAGGGGATTAGGGTTCTTC.

V is TRBV5-6 and J is TRBJ1-3; TRBD1 matches at 11 bases. CDR1 and CDR2 from the germline V gene are SGHDT and YYEEEE. The trim removed 1 base at V and 9 bases at J, leaving 6 bases unmatched. The CDR3 is 15 amino acids. The CDR3 DNA reads as TGTGCCAGCAGCTTGAAGGACAGGGGGCTGCGCACCATATATTTT. Protein sequence: CASSLKDRGLRTIYF. Full variable domain (remainder filled in from reference TRBV5-6 and TRBJ1-3): DAGVTQSPTHLIKTRGQQVTLRCSPKSGHDTVSWYQQALGQGPQFIFQYYEEEERQRGNFPDRFSGHQFPNYSSELNVNALLLGDSALYLCASSLKDRGLRTIYFGEGSWLTVV.

The J gene is TRBJ2-7, the V gene TRBV5-4, with D possibly being TRBD2 (6 bases). Trimming cost V 0 bases and J 0 bases, with 10 bases left between them. Germline CDR1 reads SGHNT; CDR2 reads YYREEE (reference sequence). The CDR3 sequence is 15 residues long. CDR3 in DNA: TGTGCCAGCAGCTTGGGGCTAGCGAGCTCCTACGAGCAGTACTTC. Its translation is CASSLGLASSYEQYF.